This T cell receptor (beta chain) came from a study of shared clonotypes between healthy human individuals. Whole-study results and caveats: Rarefaction curves obtained for sorted subsets showed sequencing incomplete despite large depth. Sampling included only blood; tissue repertoires likely differ. Around 4.7% was the fraction of naive CD4 clonotypes found shared across a few donors.

This clone was observed a single time. The antigen remains unidentified. The table came from immunoSEQ multiplex PCR; TCRdb's copy has only in-frame clones and leaves some out. Here the sample spans about 1.1 million clones, roughly 77% being singletons. Trimming took 5 bases from V and 1 from J, leaving 9 bases between them. This CDR3 is 15 amino acids long. From germline, CDR1 is KGHSH and CDR2 LQKENI. Everyone who donated was a Caucasian adult who lived in Nashville, Tennessee. This TCR was recovered from a man in his late teens or twenties in good health. Some clones in this sample may be carry-over from other donors' samples. V usage is TRBV18 and J usage is TRBJ2-6; maybe TRBD1 (6 bases). The material sequenced was memory CD4+ T cells from PBMCs. Subset defined: CD45RA-negative fraction. The CDR3, as DNA: TGTGCCAGCTCAGCAGGGGTATCTGGGGCCAACGTCCTGACTTTC. This codes for CASSAGVSGANVLTF. Drawing the rest from reference TRBV18 and TRBJ2-6, the complete variable domain is NAGVMQNPRHLVRRRGQEARLRCSPMKGHSHVYWYRQLPEEGLKFMVYLQKENIIDESGMPKERFSAEFPKEGPSILRIQQVVRGDSAAYFCASSAGVSGANVLTFGAGSRLTVL.